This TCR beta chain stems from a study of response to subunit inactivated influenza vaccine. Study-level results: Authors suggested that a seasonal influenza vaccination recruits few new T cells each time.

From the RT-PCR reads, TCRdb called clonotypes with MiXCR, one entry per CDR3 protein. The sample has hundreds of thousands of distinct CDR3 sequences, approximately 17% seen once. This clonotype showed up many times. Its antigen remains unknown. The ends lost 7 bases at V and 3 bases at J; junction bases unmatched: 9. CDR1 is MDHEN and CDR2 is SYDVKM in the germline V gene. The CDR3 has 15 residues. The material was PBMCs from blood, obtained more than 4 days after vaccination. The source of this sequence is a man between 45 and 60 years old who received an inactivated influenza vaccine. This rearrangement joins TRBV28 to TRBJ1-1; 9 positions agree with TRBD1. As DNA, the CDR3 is TGTGCCAGCACTCTCGTGGGGACAGGGCACACTGAAGCTTTCTTT. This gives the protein CASTLVGTGHTEAFF.